What follows are 6 T cell receptor beta chains derived from one specimen sequenced in a study of shared clonotypes between healthy human individuals. Libraries were prepared by immunoSEQ multiplex PCR; TCRdb keeps only in-frame clonotypes and omits some of them. The sample holds about 2.4 million clones, more than 80% seen once. Sequencing was performed on naive CD4+ T cells sorted from blood. Subset of the sample: CD45RA+ positively selected. These receptors originate from a young man in good health.

As to this clone: Other DNA sequences in this specimen translate into the identical CDR3. This chain joins TRBV10-3 and TRBJ1-5; D perhaps matches TRBD1 (6 bases). From germline, CDR1 is ENHRY and CDR2 SYGVKD. The CDR3 is 13 amino acids. V was shortened by 7 bases and J by 7 bases, with 14 bases between the two germline ends. The DNA of the CDR3 is TGTGCCATCACCGCAGGGGCAGGGCAGCCCCAGCATTTT. Translation: CAITAGAGQPQHF.

The V and J genes are TRBV6-5 and TRBJ1-5; TRBD1 matches 8 bases. From germline, CDR1 is MNHEY and CDR2 SVGAGI. Unmatched junction bases numbered 4, after V lost 10 bases and J lost 2 bases. The CDR3 is 13 amino acids. As DNA, the CDR3 is TGTGCCACCAGGGGACAGGGCAATCAGCCCCAGCATTTT. This gives the protein CATRGQGNQPQHF.

The gene calls are TRBV19 and TRBJ2-5, with D possibly TRBD1 on 6 matching bases. CDR1 LNHDA and CDR2 SQIVND come from the germline V gene (reference sequence). V was shortened by 3 bases and J by 4 bases, with 12 bases between the two germline ends. This CDR3 region has 14 residues. The CDR3 DNA sequence: TGTGCCAGTAGTATCGCGACAGGCTCAGAGACCCAGTACTTC. The encoded protein is CASSIATGSETQYF.

V and J are TRBV6-5 and TRBJ1-2; D gene ambiguous. Germline-derived CDR1 and CDR2 are MNHEY and SVGAGI. With 5 bases removed from V and 5 bases from J, the gap between germline ends came to 15 bases. The CDR3 length is 14 residues. The CDR3 spells CASSTREGRYGYTF. The CDR3 DNA follows: TGTGCCAGCAGTACGCGAGAGGGTCGGTATGGCTACACCTTC.

This chain links TRBV10-3 with TRBJ2-7; no definite D call. V was clipped by 1 base and J by 0 bases, with 7 bases between them. The germline CDR1 and CDR2 sequences are ENHRY and SYGVKD. The CDR3 covers 14 residues. DNA for the CDR3: TGTGCCATCAGTGAGTTAGGAACCTCCTACGAGCAGTACTTC. This translates into CAISELGTSYEQYF.

J is TRBJ2-3 and V is TRBV19; no clear D gene. The CDR3 is 13 amino acids. Between the trimmed V and J ends, which lost 6 bases and 0 bases, there was a span of 7 bases. Germline-derived CDR1 and CDR2 are LNHDA and SQIVND (reference sequence). In nucleotides, the CDR3 is TGTGCCAGTAGGGGATCTAGCACAGATACGCAGTATTTT. It encodes CASRGSSTDTQYF.